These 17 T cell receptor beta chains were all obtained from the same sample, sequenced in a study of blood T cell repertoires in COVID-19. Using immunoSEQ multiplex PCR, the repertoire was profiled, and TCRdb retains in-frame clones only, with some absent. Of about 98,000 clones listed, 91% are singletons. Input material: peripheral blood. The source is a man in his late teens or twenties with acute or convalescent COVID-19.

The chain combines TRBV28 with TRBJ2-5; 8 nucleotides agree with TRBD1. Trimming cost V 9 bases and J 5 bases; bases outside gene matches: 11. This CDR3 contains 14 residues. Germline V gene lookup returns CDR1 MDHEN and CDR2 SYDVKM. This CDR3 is CASQDRESMETQYF. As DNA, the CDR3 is TGTGCCAGTCAGGACAGGGAAAGTATGGAGACCCAGTACTTC.

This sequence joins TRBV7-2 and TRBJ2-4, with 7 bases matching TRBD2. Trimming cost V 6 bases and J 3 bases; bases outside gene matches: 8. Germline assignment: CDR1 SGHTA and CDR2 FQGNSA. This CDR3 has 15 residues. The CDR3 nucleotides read TGTGCCAGCAGTTCCCGGGGGGTACTCAAAAACATTCAGTACTTC. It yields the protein CASSSRGVLKNIQYF.

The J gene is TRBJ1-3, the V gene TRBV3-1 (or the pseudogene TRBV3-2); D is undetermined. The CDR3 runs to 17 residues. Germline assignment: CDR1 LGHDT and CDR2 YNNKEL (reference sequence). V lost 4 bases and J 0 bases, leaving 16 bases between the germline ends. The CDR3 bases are TGTGCCAGCAGCCCACTGAGAGTACTACACTCTGGAAACACCATATATTTT. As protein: CASSPLRVLHSGNTIYF.

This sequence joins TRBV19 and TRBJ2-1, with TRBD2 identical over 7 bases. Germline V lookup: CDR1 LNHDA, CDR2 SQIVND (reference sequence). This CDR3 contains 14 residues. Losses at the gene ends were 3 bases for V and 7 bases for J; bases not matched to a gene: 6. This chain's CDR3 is CASSMRLAENEQFF. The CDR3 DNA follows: TGTGCCAGTAGTATGAGACTAGCTGAGAATGAGCAGTTCTTC.

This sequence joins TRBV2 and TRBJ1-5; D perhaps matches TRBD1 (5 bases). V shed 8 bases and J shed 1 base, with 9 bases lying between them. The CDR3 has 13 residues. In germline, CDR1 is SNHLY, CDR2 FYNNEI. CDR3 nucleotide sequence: TGTGCCAGCGGCGGGGGGAGCAATCAGCCCCAGCATTTT. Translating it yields CASGGGSNQPQHF.

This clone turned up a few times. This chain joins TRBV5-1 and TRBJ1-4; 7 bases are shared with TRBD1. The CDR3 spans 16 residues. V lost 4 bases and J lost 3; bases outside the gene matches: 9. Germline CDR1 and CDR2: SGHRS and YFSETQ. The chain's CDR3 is CASSLGQAASNEKLFF. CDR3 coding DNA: TGCGCCAGCAGCCTAGGACAGGCGGCCTCTAATGAAAAACTGTTTTTT.

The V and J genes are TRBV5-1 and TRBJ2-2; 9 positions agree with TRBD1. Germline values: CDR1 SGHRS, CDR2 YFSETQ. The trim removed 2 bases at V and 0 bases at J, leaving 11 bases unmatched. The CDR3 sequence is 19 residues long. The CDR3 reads CASSFGDRAPFANTGELFF. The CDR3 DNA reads TGCGCCAGCAGCTTTGGGGACAGGGCCCCTTTCGCGAACACCGGGGAGCTGTTTTTT.

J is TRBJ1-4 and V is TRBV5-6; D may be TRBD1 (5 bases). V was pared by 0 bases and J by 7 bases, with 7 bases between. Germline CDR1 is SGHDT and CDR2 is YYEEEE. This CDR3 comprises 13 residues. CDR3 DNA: TGTGCCAGCAGCTTGGTTCAGGGTGAAAAACTGTTTTTT. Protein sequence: CASSLVQGEKLFF.

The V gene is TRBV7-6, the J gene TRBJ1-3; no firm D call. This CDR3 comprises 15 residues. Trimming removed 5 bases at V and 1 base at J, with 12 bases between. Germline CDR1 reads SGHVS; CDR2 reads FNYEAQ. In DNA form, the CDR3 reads TGTGCCAGCAGCCAATCGGGAGATTCTGGAAACACCATATATTTT. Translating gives CASSQSGDSGNTIYF.

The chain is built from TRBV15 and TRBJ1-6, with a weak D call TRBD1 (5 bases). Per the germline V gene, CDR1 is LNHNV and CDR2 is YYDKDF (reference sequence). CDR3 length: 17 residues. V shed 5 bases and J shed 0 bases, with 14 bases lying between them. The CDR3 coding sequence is TGTGCCACCAGCGCATTCAGGGTAATCTCCTATAATTCACCCCTCCACTTT. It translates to CATSAFRVISYNSPLHF.

The CDR3 DNA sequence: TGTGCCAGCAGTTATGGGGGAGGGCCGAGTTTCGCTGGGGCCAACGTCCTGACTTTC. Translated: CASSYGGGPSFAGANVLTF. The chain has TRBV6-2 or TRBV6-3 and TRBJ2-6, with 7 bases that match TRBD2. Per germline, CDR1 MNHEY and CDR2 SVGEGT. Trimming at V came to 3 bases and at J to 2 bases, leaving 13 bases not matched to a gene. This CDR3 has 19 residues.

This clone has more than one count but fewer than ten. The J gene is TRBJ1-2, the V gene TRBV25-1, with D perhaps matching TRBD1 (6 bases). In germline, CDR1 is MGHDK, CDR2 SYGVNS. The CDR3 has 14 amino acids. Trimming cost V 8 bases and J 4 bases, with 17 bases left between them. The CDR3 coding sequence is TGTGCCAGCGGGCCCGCGGGGGCAGCCTATGGCTACACCTTC. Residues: CASGPAGAAYGYTF.

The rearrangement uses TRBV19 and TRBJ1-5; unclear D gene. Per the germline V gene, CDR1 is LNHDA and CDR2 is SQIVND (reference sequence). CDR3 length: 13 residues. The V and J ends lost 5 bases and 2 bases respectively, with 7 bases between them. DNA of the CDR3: TGTGCCAGTAGTCTACAGCGCAATCAGCCCCAGCATTTT. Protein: CASSLQRNQPQHF. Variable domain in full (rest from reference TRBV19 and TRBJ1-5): DGGITQSPKYLFRKEGQNVTLSCEQNLNHDAMYWYRQDPGQGLRLIYYSQIVNDFQKGDIAEGYSVSREKKESFPLTVTSAQKNPTAFYLCASSLQRNQPQHFGDGTRLSIL.

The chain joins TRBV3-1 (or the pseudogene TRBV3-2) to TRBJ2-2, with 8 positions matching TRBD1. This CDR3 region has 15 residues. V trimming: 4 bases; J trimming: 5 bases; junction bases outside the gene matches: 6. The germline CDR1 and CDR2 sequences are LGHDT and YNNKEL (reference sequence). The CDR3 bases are TGTGCCAGCAGCCCAGCGACAGGGGTTACCGGGGAGCTGTTTTTT. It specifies CASSPATGVTGELFF.

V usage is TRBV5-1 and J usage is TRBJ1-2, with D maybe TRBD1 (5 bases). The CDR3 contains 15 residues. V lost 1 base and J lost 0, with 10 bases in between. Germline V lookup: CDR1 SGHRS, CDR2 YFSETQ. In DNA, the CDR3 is TGCGCCAGCAGCTTGAAACAGGACGCTAACTATGGCTACACCTTC. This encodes CASSLKQDANYGYTF.

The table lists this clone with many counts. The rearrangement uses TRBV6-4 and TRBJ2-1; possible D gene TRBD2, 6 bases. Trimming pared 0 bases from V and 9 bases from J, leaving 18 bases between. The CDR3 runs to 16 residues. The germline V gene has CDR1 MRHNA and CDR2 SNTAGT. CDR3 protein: CASSDSYSQVGGEQFF. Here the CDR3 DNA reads TGTGCCAGCAGTGACTCGTATAGTCAGGTCGGGGGTGAGCAGTTCTTC.

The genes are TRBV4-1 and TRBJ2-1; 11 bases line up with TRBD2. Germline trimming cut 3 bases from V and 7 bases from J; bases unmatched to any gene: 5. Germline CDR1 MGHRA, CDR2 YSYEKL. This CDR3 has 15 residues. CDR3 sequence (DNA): TGCGCCAGCAGCCAGACTAGCGGGGTTTTTAATGAGCAGTTCTTC. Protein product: CASSQTSGVFNEQFF.